These 32 T cell receptor beta chains were sequenced from one sample in a study of HIV-infected patients and healthy controls. Around 450 ng RNA was reverse transcribed with alpha and beta constant-region primers. Alpha and beta chain libraries were made separately by chain-specific third strand synthesis with multiplexing indices. One entry per CDR3 protein results from TCRdb running MiXCR on the 5' RACE reads. The table includes roughly 9,300 distinct CDR3 sequences, over 5% detected once. Follow-up blood was drawn about 14 weeks, roughly three months, after antiretroviral therapy began. Whole blood was used without fractionation, so all unsorted peripheral T cells were included. This material consisted of blood, taken during antiretroviral therapy. The receptors here all came from an adult with HIV infection. The donor label of this sample is uncertain.

This clonotype was counted many times. The V and J genes are TRBV7-7 and TRBJ2-5; 8 bases match TRBD1. The J segment lost 7 bases and the V segment lost 4 bases, leaving 8 bases of the junction unmatched. In germline, CDR1 is SSHAT, CDR2 FNYEAQ (reference sequence). The CDR3 spans 14 residues. For the CDR3, the DNA is TGTGCCAGCAGCTGGGGACAGGAGGCTGGGACCCAGTACTTC. Translating it yields CASSWGQEAGTQYF.

This clonotype was counted at least ten times. This chain connects TRBV2 to TRBJ1-5, with D uncertain. Germline CDR1 is SNHLY and CDR2 is FYNNEI. There are 14 residues in the CDR3. Trimming took off 4 bases at V and 7 bases at J, with 14 bases between the two ends. CDR3 protein: CASSVPDIPQPQHF. The CDR3, as DNA: TGTGCCAGCAGTGTTCCCGACATCCCCCAGCCCCAGCATTTT.

This clonotype was counted ten times or more. The chain joins TRBV20-1 to TRBJ2-2, with D perhaps matching TRBD2 (5 bases). The CDR3 loop spans 14 amino acids. CDR1 is DFQATT, CDR2 SNEGSKA, per germline (reference sequence). V was shortened by 4 bases and J by 6 bases, with 15 bases between the two germline ends. The CDR3 sequence: CSAISLEKAGELFF. The CDR3 coding sequence is TGCAGTGCTATCTCACTAGAAAAGGCCGGGGAGCTGTTTTTT.

The sample holds many counts of this clonotype. This chain connects TRBV10-2 to TRBJ2-3, with D unresolved. Per the germline V gene, CDR1 is WSHSY and CDR2 is SAAADI. V shed 8 bases and J shed 2 bases, with 11 bases lying between them. The length of the CDR3 is 13 residues. DNA for the CDR3: TGCGCCAGCCTTCTGGCCGACACAGATACGCAGTATTTT. This encodes CASLLADTDTQYF.

This clonotype appeared many times. The chain has TRBV3-1 and TRBJ2-3; maybe TRBD2 (6 bases). The V end was cut by 3 bases, the J end by 0 bases, with 10 bases between. Germline V CDR1 and CDR2: LGHDT, YNNKEL (reference sequence). The CDR3 runs to 15 residues. The chain's CDR3 is CASSHWRGSTDTQYF. The DNA of the CDR3 is TGTGCCAGCAGCCATTGGAGGGGCAGCACAGATACGCAGTATTTT.

This clonotype was seen a handful of times. V is TRBV6-1 and J is TRBJ1-5; D gene unclear. Deletions cut 1 base from V and 5 bases from J, with 9 bases between. In germline, CDR1 is MNHNS, CDR2 SASEGT. The CDR3 extends over 14 amino acids. CDR3 DNA: TGTGCCAGCAGTGAAGGCCCGATTTATCAGCCCCAGCATTTT. Translation gives CASSEGPIYQPQHF.

This clonotype came up many times. The chain uses TRBV2 and TRBJ2-3, with no clear D. Germline CDR1 is SNHLY and CDR2 is FYNNEI. The V end lost 7 bases, the J end lost 2 bases, and 10 bases lay between the germline ends. This CDR3 is built from 13 residues. CDR3 nucleotide sequence: TGTGCCAGCAATGACCGCCTCACAGATACGCAGTATTTT. Encoded protein: CASNDRLTDTQYF.

This clonotype is classed as medium-sized. The genes are TRBV20-1 and TRBJ1-2; D gene ambiguous. CDR1 and CDR2 from the germline V gene are DFQATT and SNEGSKA (reference sequence). The germline V and J ends were trimmed by 0 bases and 0 bases, with 11 bases remaining between them. The length of the CDR3 is 15 residues. The CDR3 bases are TGCAGTGCTAGAGACATGGCTATCCCTAACTATGGCTACACCTTC. Translation gives CSARDMAIPNYGYTF.

The CDR3 coding sequence is TGTGCCAGCAGCTCTGAAACAGGGCGAGGCGGAGAGACCCAGTACTTC. Encoded protein: CASSSETGRGGETQYF. V is TRBV7-8 and J is TRBJ2-5; tentatively, D is TRBD1 (6 bases). CDR3 length equals 16 residues. The V end was cut by 4 bases, the J end by 4 bases, with 19 bases between. CDR1 SGHVS and CDR2 FQNEAQ come from the germline V gene.

This clonotype occurred a few times. V usage is TRBV5-1 and J usage is TRBJ2-3, with D unresolved. This CDR3 is built from 12 residues. Germline V CDR1 and CDR2: SGHRS, YFSETQ. V shed 4 bases and J shed 3 bases, with 6 bases lying between them. This chain's CDR3 is CASSLHTDTQYF. The CDR3 region has the DNA TGCGCCAGCAGCCTCCATACAGATACGCAGTATTTT.

This clonotype came up a few times. The chain combines TRBV7-3 with TRBJ2-7; 11 bases fit TRBD1. V trimming: 5 bases; J trimming: 7 bases; junction bases outside the gene matches: 7. Germline CDR1 reads SGHTA; CDR2 reads FQGTGA. The CDR3 is made up of 14 amino acids. The CDR3 bases are TGTGCCAGCAGCCCGGACAGGGGGCCCCTGGAGCAGTACTTC. This translates into CASSPDRGPLEQYF.

This clonotype has ten or more counts. This chain joins TRBV29-1 and TRBJ1-5; D ambiguous. The CDR3 totals 12 residues. CDR1 is SQVTM and CDR2 is ANQGSEA in the germline V gene. V was pared by 4 bases and J by 3 bases, with 7 bases between. The CDR3 DNA is TGCAGCGTTGGGGAGGACAATCAGCCCCAGCATTTT. Translation gives CSVGEDNQPQHF.

In this sample, this clonotype turned up many times. The genes are TRBV7-3 and TRBJ2-7; TRBD1 or TRBD2 may be the D gene (5 bases each). CDR1 is SGHTA and CDR2 is FQGTGA in the germline V gene. V was clipped by 0 bases and J by 7 bases, with 10 bases between them. This CDR3 comprises 13 residues. CDR3 amino acids: CASSLTGTGEQYF. The CDR3 nucleotides read TGTGCCAGCAGCTTAACAGGGACGGGAGAGCAGTACTTC.

This clonotype was observed at least ten times. The chain is built from TRBV19 and TRBJ1-5; D call uncertain. The CDR3 is 13 amino acids. V was cut by 8 bases and J by 4 bases, with 12 bases left in between. Per germline, CDR1 LNHDA and CDR2 SQIVND (reference sequence). In DNA, the CDR3 is TGTGCCAGTTCGTATTTAGTTAATCAGCCCCAGCATTTT. Translation: CASSYLVNQPQHF.

The sample holds many counts of this clonotype. The V gene is TRBV30, the J gene TRBJ1-3; tentatively, D is TRBD1 (6 bases). Germline CDR1 is GTSNPN and CDR2 is SVGIG (reference sequence). V was clipped by 3 bases and J by 3 bases, with 18 bases between them. The length of the CDR3 is 16 residues. CDR3 DNA sequence: TGTGCCTGGAGAGGACGGGGGGCTTCATATGGAAACACCATATATTTT. It encodes CAWRGRGASYGNTIYF.

The sample holds many counts of this clonotype. The rearrangement uses TRBV12-3 or TRBV12-4 and TRBJ1-1; possibly TRBD1 for D (5 bases). Trimming cost V 0 bases and J 3 bases, with 8 bases left between them. The CDR3 loop spans 14 amino acids. The DNA for the CDR3 is TGTGCCAGCAGTTTAGCGGGGGGGGACACTGAAGCTTTCTTT. This translates into CASSLAGGDTEAFF.

The table lists this clonotype with many counts. This chain uses TRBV6-2 or TRBV6-3 with TRBJ2-3; TRBD2 is a possible D gene (6 bases). The CDR3 is 21 residues long. Germline V CDR1 and CDR2: MNHEY, SVGEGT. V shed 11 bases and J shed 1 base, with 37 bases lying between them. The CDR3 reads CASGPGLYRRGSQRGTDTQYF. The CDR3 bases are TGTGCCTCCGGACCCGGACTTTATCGGCGGGGATCTCAACGGGGCACAGATACGCAGTATTTT.

This clonotype came up many times. This chain connects TRBV6-2 or TRBV6-3 to TRBJ2-4, with a weak D call TRBD1 (5 bases). CDR1 and CDR2 from the germline V gene are MNHEY and SVGEGT. This CDR3 is 14 amino acids long. Trimming removed 8 bases from V and 0 bases from J, with 11 bases in between. CDR3 DNA sequence: TGTGCCAGCTCCGTGGGGCTAGCCAAAAACATTCAGTACTTC. Translation gives CASSVGLAKNIQYF.

By share, this clonotype ranks as large. The rearrangement joins TRBV4-2 to TRBJ1-5, with D unresolved. The CDR3 extends over 15 amino acids. Between the trimmed V and J ends, which lost 0 bases and 1 base, there was a span of 7 bases. CDR1 and CDR2 (germline): LGHNA, YNFKEQ. The CDR3: CASSQEFHSNQPQHF. CDR3 nucleotide sequence: TGTGCCAGCAGCCAAGAGTTTCACAGCAATCAGCCCCAGCATTTT.

This clonotype is classed as medium-sized (0.01 to 0.1%). The CDR3 protein is CASRSGTSGRETQYF. In DNA form, the CDR3 reads TGTGCCAGCAGGTCCGGGACTAGCGGGAGAGAGACCCAGTACTTC. This sequence joins TRBV28 and TRBJ2-5; 14 positions match TRBD2. This CDR3 spans 15 amino acids. In germline, CDR1 is MDHEN, CDR2 SYDVKM. V gave up 6 bases and J gave up 4 bases; unmatched junction bases: 4.

This clonotype was recorded many times. The chain links TRBV20-1 to TRBJ2-2; D remains ambiguous. Trimming removed 5 bases at V and 4 bases at J, with 14 bases between. This CDR3 comprises 14 residues. Per germline, CDR1 DFQATT and CDR2 SNEGSKA (reference sequence). Written as DNA, the CDR3 is TGCAGTGCTGCCCCAAGGATTGGCACCGGGGAGCTGTTTTTT. Translated, it gives CSAAPRIGTGELFF.

This clonotype has at least ten counts. V is TRBV5-1 and J is TRBJ2-7; D is ambiguous. The germline gives CDR1 SGHRS, CDR2 YFSETQ. Trimming pared 5 bases from V and 0 bases from J, leaving 9 bases between. The CDR3 sequence is 13 residues long. CDR3 nucleotide sequence: TGCGCCAGCAGGGACCTACCCTCCTACGAGCAGTACTTC. Translation: CASRDLPSYEQYF. Full variable domain (missing parts from reference TRBV5-1 and TRBJ2-7): KAGVTQTPRYLIKTRGQQVTLSCSPISGHRSVSWYQQTPGQGLQFLFEYFSETQRNKGNFPGRFSGRQFSNSRSEMNVSTLELGDSALYLCASRDLPSYEQYFGPGTRLTVT.

This clonotype was observed many times. The chain is built from TRBV29-1 and TRBJ1-4; D might be TRBD1 (5 bases). Between the trimmed V and J ends, which lost 6 bases and 0 bases, there was a span of 14 bases. Germline-derived CDR1 and CDR2 are SQVTM and ANQGSEA. There are 15 residues in the CDR3. CDR3 sequence: CSVRVWGATNEKLFF. The DNA for the CDR3 is TGCAGCGTCCGCGTTTGGGGGGCAACTAATGAAAAACTGTTTTTT.

This clonotype is categorized as medium-sized. The CDR3 reads CASSLLLGRAGTDTQYF. The DNA of the CDR3 is TGTGCCAGCAGCTTACTGCTAGGTCGGGCCGGCACAGATACGCAGTATTTT. The gene calls are TRBV7-9 and TRBJ2-3, with unresolved D. The CDR3 runs 17 residues. Germline CDR1 is SEHNR and CDR2 is FQNEAQ (reference sequence). Trimming removed 2 bases at V and 1 base at J, with 16 bases between.

There are a few counts of this clonotype. The rearrangement links TRBV15 to TRBJ1-1, with a possible D match to TRBD1 (6 bases). The CDR3 is made up of 16 amino acids. The V end was cut by 3 bases, the J end by 5 bases, with 19 bases between. Germline loops: CDR1 LNHNV, CDR2 YYDKDF (reference sequence). The CDR3 sequence: CATSRKIPRGGTEAFF. In nucleotides, the CDR3 is TGTGCCACCAGCAGGAAAATCCCAAGGGGGGGTACTGAAGCTTTCTTT.

The rearrangement joins TRBV20-1 to TRBJ2-1, with a possible D match to TRBD1 (6 bases). Trimming took off 1 base at V and 4 bases at J, with 14 bases between the two ends. The CDR3 runs to 15 residues. Per germline, CDR1 DFQATT and CDR2 SNEGSKA (reference sequence). CDR3 amino acids: CSARVPDRLYNEQFF. CDR3 sequence (DNA): TGCAGTGCTAGAGTTCCGGACAGACTATACAATGAGCAGTTCTTC.

This clonotype was recorded at least ten times. The V call is TRBV5-1, the J call TRBJ1-2; TRBD1 might be the D (5 bases). The CDR3 is made up of 14 amino acids. Germline-derived CDR1 and CDR2 are SGHRS and YFSETQ. The germline V and J ends were trimmed by 0 bases and 2 bases, with 8 bases remaining between them. The CDR3: CASSLEGENYGYTF. The CDR3 nucleotides read TGCGCCAGCAGCTTGGAAGGGGAGAACTATGGCTACACCTTC.

This clonotype has ten or more counts. J is TRBJ1-6 and V is TRBV7-2; 11 bases are shared with TRBD1. The CDR3 is 14 amino acids. CDR1 SGHTA and CDR2 FQGNSA come from the germline V gene. V lost 1 base and J lost 10; bases outside the gene matches: 0. Here the CDR3 reads CASSLGTGGSPLHF. DNA for the CDR3: TGTGCCAGCAGCTTAGGGACAGGGGGCTCACCCCTCCACTTT.

In its sample, this clonotype was seen many times. The J gene is TRBJ2-3, the V gene TRBV24-1; 7 bases line up with TRBD1. The CDR3 sequence is 15 residues long. Unmatched junction bases numbered 4, after V lost 3 bases and J lost 2 bases. Germline assignment: CDR1 KGHDR and CDR2 SFDVKD. The CDR3 protein is CATSDPTGTTDTQYF. In nucleotides, the CDR3 is TGTGCCACCAGTGATCCGACAGGGACCACAGATACGCAGTATTTT.

Ten or more counts support this clonotype. The chain uses TRBV6-2 or TRBV6-3 and TRBJ2-7; D could derive from TRBD1 or TRBD2 (7 bases each). Germline V gene lookup returns CDR1 MNHEY and CDR2 SVGEGT. The CDR3 has 16 amino acids. V lost 7 bases and J lost 3, with 22 bases in between. CDR3 DNA: TGTGCCAGCACCTTAAGAGCGGGACAGAATTACTACGAGCAGTACTTC. It specifies CASTLRAGQNYYEQYF.

V gene TRBV2 combines with J gene TRBJ2-7, with 8 bases matching TRBD2. Germline V gene data show CDR1 as SNHLY and CDR2 as FYNNEI. J was trimmed by 0 bases and V by 10 bases; bases with no gene match: 11. The CDR3 runs 15 residues. The CDR3 is CATQGERGSSYEQYF. The CDR3, as DNA: TGTGCCACCCAAGGAGAGCGGGGGAGCTCCTACGAGCAGTACTTC.

This clonotype was observed at least ten times. The chain employs TRBV20-1 and TRBJ1-6; 7 bases fit TRBD1. Germline-derived CDR1 and CDR2 are DFQATT and SNEGSKA (reference sequence). V was pared by 6 bases and J by 7 bases, with 9 bases of the junction left unmatched. This CDR3 has 14 residues. The CDR3 DNA follows: TGCAGTGCCTGGCAGGGGGTACAGAATTCACCCCTCCACTTT. Translation gives CSAWQGVQNSPLHF.